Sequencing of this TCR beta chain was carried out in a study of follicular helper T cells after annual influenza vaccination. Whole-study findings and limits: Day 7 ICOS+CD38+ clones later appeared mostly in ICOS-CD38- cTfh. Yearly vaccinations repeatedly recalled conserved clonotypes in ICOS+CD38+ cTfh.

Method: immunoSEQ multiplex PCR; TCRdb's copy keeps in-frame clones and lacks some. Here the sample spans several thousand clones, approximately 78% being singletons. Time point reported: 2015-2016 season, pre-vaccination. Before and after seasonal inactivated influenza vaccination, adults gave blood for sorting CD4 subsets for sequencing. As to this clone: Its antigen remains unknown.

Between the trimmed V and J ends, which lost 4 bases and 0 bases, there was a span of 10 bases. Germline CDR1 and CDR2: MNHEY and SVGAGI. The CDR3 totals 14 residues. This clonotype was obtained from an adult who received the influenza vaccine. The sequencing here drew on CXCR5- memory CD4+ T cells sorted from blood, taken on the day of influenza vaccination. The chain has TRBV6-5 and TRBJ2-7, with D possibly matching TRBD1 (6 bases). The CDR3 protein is CASSSGHNSYEQYF. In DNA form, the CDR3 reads TGTGCCAGCAGTTCGGGACATAACTCCTACGAGCAGTACTTC.